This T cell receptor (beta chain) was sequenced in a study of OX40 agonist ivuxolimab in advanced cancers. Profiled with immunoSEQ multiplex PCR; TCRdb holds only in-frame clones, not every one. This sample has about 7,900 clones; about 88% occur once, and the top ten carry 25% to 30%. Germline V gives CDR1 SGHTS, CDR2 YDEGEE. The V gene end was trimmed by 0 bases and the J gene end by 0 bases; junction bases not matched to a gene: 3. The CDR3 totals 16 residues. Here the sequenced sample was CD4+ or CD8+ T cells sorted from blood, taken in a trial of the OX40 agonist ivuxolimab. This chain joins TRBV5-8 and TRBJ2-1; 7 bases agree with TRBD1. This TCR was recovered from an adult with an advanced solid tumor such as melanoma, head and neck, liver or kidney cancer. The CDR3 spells CASSLGQGFSYNEQFF. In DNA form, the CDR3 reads TGTGCCAGCAGCTTGGGACAGGGATTCTCCTACAATGAGCAGTTCTTC. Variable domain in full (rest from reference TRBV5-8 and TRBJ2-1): EAGVTQSPTHLIKTRGQQATLRCSPISGHTSVYWYQQALGLGLQFLLWYDEGEERNRGNFPPRFSGRQFPNYSSELNVNALELEDSALYLCASSLGQGFSYNEQFFGPGTRLTVL.